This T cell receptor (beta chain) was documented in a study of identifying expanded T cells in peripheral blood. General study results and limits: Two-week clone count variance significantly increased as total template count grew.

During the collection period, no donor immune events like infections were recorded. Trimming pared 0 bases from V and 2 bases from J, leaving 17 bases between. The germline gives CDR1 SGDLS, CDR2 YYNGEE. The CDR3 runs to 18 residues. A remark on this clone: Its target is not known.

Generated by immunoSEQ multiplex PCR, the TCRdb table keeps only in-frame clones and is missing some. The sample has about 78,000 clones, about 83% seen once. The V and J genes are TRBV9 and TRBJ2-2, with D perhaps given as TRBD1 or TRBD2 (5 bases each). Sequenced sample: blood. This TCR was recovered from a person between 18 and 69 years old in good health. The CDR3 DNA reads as TGTGCCAGCAGCGTAGTGGGAACCGGGACCACAAACACCGGGGAGCTGTTTTTT. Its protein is CASSVVGTGTTNTGELFF.